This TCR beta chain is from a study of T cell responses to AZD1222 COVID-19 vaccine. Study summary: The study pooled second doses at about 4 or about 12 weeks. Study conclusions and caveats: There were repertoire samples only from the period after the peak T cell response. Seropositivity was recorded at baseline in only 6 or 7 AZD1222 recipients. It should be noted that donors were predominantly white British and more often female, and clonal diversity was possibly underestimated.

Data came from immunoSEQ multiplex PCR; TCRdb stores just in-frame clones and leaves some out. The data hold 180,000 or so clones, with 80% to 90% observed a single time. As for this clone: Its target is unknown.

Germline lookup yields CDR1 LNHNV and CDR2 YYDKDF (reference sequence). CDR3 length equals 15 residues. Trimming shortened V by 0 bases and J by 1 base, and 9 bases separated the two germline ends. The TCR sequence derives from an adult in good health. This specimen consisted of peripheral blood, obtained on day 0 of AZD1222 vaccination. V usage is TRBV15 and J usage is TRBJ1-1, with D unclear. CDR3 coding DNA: TGTGCCACCAGCAGAGATATCGGTGGGAACACTGAAGCTTTCTTT. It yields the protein CATSRDIGGNTEAFF.